The clone carrying this TCR beta chain occurred many times. Uncontrolled infection, other autoimmune disease, pregnancy or lactation led to exclusion. Thyroid ultrasound and orbital computed tomography, with clinical symptoms and serum thyroxine and TRAb, informed diagnoses. The CDR3 runs to 16 residues. V lost 2 bases and J 2 bases, leaving 14 bases between the germline ends. The data were obtained in a study of T cells in Graves' hyperthyroidism and ophthalmopathy. Amplified TCR beta CDR3 regions derived from RNA transcripts. In the first-round RT-PCR of the TCR CDR3, the HTBI primer set was used. Each CDR3 protein gets one entry after TCRdb re-called the multiplex PCR reads with MiXCR. The table lists 560,000 or so distinct CDR3 sequences, 20% of them singletons.

The chain combines TRBV12-3 or TRBV12-4 with TRBJ2-3; a possible D gene is TRBD2 (5 bases). This TCR came from a man in his forties with Graves' ophthalmopathy. Sequenced input: blood. CDR3: CASSLLSEEPTDTQYF. DNA for the CDR3: TGTGCCAGCAGTTTATTGTCGGAGGAACCCACAGATACGCAGTATTTT.